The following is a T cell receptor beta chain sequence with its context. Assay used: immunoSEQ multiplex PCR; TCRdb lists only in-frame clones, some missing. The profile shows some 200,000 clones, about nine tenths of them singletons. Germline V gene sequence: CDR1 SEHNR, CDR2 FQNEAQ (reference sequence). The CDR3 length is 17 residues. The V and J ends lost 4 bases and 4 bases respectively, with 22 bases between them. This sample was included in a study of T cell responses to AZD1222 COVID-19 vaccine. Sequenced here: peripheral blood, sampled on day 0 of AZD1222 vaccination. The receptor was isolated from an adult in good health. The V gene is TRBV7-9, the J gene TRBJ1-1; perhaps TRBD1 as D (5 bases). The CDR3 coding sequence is TGTGCCAGCAGCTCCCGCCTCAGGGTTGGATTGGGCACTGAAGCTTTCTTT. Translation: CASSSRLRVGLGTEAFF.